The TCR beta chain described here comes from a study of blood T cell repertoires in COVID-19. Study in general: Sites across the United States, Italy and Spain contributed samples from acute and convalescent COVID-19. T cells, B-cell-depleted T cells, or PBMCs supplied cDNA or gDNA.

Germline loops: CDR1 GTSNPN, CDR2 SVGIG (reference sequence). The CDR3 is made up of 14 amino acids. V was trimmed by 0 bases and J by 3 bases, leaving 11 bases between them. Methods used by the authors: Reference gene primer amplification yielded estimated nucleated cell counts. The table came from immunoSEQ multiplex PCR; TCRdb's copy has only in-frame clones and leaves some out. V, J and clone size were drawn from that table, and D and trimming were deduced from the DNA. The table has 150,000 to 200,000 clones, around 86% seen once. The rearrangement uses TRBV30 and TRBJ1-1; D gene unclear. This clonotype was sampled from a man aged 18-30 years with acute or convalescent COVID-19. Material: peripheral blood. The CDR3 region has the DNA TGTGCCTGGAGTGTACTATTTGACGACACTGAAGCTTTCTTT. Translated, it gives CAWSVLFDDTEAFF.